These T cell receptor beta chains were read from a single sample in a study of T cell responses to AZD1222 COVID-19 vaccine. Assay: immunoSEQ multiplex PCR; the TCRdb copy retains only in-frame clones and omits some. The repertoire holds about 110,000 clones, with 90% as singletons. The specimen was peripheral blood, collected 28 days after the second AZD1222 dose. These receptors all stem from an adult who received the AZD1222 COVID-19 vaccine. The CDR3 runs from the conserved cysteine through the conserved F or W. Rows may omit the clone size; those that give it use once, few, many or a size class.

size	V	J	CDR3
-	TRBV7-2	TRBJ2-7	CASSRAGYEQYF
-	TRBV27	TRBJ1-5	CASSLSSNQPQHF
-	TRBV29-1	TRBJ1-3	CSVEDPAGDGNTIYF
once	TRBV6-5	TRBJ1-4	CASSYSLGGAEEKLFF
-	TRBV3-1/TRBV3-2	TRBJ1-1	CASRYRGSTEAFF
-	TRBV11-3	TRBJ1-3	CASSSSTGTGNTIYF
-	TRBV9	TRBJ2-1	CASSVGGTHSDEQFF
-	TRBV18	TRBJ2-5	CASSPRPSYQETQYF
-	TRBV2	TRBJ1-3	CASSEIVSGNTIYF
-	TRBV7-9	TRBJ1-1	CASSLVQGAFF
-	TRBV7-2	TRBJ2-5	CASSLGLAGEKATQYF
-	TRBV5-6	TRBJ2-1	CASRRVAGNEQFF
-	TRBV7-3	TRBJ2-3	CASSSSAAGGFLGTQYF
-	TRBV7-2	TRBJ2-7	CASSLASTGDTYEQYF
-	TRBV4-3	TRBJ1-2	CASSQFAQGFNYGYTF
-	TRBV7-8	TRBJ2-1	CASSSSLSPASGGAGEQFF
-	TRBV6-5	TRBJ1-2	CASRPDQARFYGYTF
-	TRBV6-2/TRBV6-3	TRBJ2-7	CASSSTSGLSYEQYF
-	TRBV29-1	TRBJ1-1	CSVPPGRGNSNPGCIEAFF
-	TRBV19	TRBJ1-3	CASSFNRNTIYF
few	TRBV6-2/TRBV6-3	TRBJ1-2	CASSYSGGDYGYTF
-	TRBV11-2	TRBJ2-7	CASSLRGGGEQYF
-	TRBV27	TRBJ2-1	CASSRGSIYNEQFF
once	TRBV3-1/TRBV3-2	TRBJ1-4	CASSQETRGKTNEKLFF
-	TRBV19	TRBJ2-7	CASKGGYYEQYF
-	TRBV2	TRBJ2-3	CASRDTSSGVTDTQYF
-	TRBV3-1/TRBV3-2	TRBJ2-1	CASSRLDSDNEQFF
-	TRBV4-3	TRBJ2-5	CASSQVQRLGETQYF
-	TRBV27	TRBJ2-7	CASRTQGWTEGGHEQYF
-	TRBV18	TRBJ1-5	CASSPFGSDNNQPQHF
-	TRBV3-1/TRBV3-2	TRBJ1-3	CASSATEGNTIYF
-	TRBV27	TRBJ2-5	CASSFIFGEETQYF
-	TRBV2	TRBJ1-6	CATKTEGNGSPLHF
-	TRBV11-2	TRBJ2-7	CASSWPGLAVYEQYF
-	TRBV19	TRBJ2-4	CASSIDLPMPGGIQYF
-	TRBV5-8	TRBJ1-5	CASSFRPQYSNQPQHF
few	TRBV7-9	TRBJ2-1	CASSLNNEQFF
-	TRBV7-9	TRBJ1-2	CASSLGGSNYGYTF
-	TRBV12-5	TRBJ2-7	CASGLVSFLGRRAYEQYF
-	TRBV2	TRBJ1-5	CASTESSGWGGNQPQHF
-	TRBV4-3	TRBJ1-2	CASSVGTQTFGYTF
-	TRBV18	TRBJ2-3	CASSPPFGGGTDTQYF
-	TRBV30	TRBJ2-5	CAWRGGTSQETQYF
-	TRBV19	TRBJ1-1	CASMPHGAEAFF
-	TRBV6-5	TRBJ1-1	CASSTTENTEAFF
-	TRBV3-1/TRBV3-2	TRBJ2-5	CASSPPGETQYF
-	TRBV7-8	TRBJ1-4	CASSLGPSEKLFF
-	TRBV7-9	TRBJ2-7	CATVTGLNEQYF
-	TRBV5-1	TRBJ1-6	CASSFGGALNSPLHF
-	TRBV27	TRBJ1-6	CASSLAGGNSPLHF
-	TRBV19	TRBJ1-1	CASSIGGARAFF
-	TRBV2	TRBJ1-3	CASSEKSRRALLGSSSGNTIYF
-	TRBV27	TRBJ1-5	CASAAASNQPQHF